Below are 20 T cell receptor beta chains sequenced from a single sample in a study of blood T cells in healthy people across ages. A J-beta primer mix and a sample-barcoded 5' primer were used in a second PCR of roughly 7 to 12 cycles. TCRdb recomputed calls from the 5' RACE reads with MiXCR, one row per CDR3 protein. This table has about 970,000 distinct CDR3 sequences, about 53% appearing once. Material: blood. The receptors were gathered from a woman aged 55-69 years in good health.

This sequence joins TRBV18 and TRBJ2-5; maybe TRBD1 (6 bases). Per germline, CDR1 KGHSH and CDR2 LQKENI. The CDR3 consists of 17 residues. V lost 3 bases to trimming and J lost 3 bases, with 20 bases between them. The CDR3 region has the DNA TGTGCCAGCTCACCCAGAAGAACAACAGGGTACGAAGAGACCCAGTACTTC. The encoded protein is CASSPRRTTGYEETQYF.

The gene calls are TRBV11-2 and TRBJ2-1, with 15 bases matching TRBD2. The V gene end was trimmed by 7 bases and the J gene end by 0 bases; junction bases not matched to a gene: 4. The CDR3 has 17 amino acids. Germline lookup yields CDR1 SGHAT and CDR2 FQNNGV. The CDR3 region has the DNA TGTGCCAGCACCTTGGGACTAGCGGGAGGCTCCTACAATGAGCAGTTCTTC. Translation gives CASTLGLAGGSYNEQFF.

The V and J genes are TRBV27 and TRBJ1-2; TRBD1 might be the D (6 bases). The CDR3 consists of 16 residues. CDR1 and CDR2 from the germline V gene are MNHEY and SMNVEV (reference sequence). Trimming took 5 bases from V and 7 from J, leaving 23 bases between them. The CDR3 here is CASSLYRDKAMVGYTF. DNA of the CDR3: TGTGCCAGCAGTCTGTACCGGGACAAGGCTATGGTTGGCTACACCTTC.

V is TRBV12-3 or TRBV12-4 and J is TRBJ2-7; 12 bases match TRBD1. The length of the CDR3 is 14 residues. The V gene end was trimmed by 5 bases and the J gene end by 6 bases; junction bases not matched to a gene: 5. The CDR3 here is CASSPGQGAGEQYF. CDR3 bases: TGTGCCAGCAGTCCGGGACAGGGGGCTGGCGAGCAGTACTTC.

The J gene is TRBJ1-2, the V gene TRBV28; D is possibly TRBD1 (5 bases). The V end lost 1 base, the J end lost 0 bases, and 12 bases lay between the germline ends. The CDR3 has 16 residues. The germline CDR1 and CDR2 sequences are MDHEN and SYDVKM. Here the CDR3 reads CASSLSRDGANYGYTF. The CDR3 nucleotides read TGTGCCAGCAGTTTATCCCGGGACGGAGCTAACTATGGCTACACCTTC.

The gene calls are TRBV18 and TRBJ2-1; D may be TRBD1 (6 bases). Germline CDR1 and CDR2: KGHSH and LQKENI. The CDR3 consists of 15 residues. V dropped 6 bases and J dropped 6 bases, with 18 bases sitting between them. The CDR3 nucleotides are TGTGCCAGCTCTCCGCAGGGGATCGTCGTCAATGAGCAGTTCTTC. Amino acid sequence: CASSPQGIVVNEQFF.

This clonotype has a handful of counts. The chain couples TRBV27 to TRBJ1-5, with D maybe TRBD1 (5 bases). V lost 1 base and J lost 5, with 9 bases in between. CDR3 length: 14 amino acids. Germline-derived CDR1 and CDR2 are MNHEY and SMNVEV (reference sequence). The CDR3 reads CASSLWGGDQPQHF. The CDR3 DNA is TGTGCCAGCAGTTTATGGGGGGGTGATCAGCCCCAGCATTTT.

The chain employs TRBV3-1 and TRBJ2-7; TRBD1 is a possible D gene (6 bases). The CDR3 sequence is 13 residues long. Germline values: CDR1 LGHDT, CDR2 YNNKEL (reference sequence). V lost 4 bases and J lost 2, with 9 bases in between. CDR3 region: CASSRDITYEQYF. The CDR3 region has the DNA TGTGCCAGCAGCCGGGACATCACCTACGAGCAGTACTTC.

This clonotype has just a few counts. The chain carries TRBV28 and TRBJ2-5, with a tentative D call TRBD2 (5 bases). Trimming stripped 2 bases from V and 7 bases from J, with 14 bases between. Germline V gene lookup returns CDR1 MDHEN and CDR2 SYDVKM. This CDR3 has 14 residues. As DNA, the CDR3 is TGTGCCAGCAGTTTAGGGCCGGTGAGCGGGACCCAGTACTTC. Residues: CASSLGPVSGTQYF.

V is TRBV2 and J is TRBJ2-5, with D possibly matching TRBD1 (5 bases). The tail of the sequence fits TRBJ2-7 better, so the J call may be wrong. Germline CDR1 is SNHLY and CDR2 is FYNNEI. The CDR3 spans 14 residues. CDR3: CASSEGRAMDEQYF. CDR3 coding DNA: TGTGCCAGCAGTGAGGGCAGGGCCATGGACGAGCAGTACTTC.

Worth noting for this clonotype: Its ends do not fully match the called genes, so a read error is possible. CDR3 in DNA: TGCAGCGTTGGACTAGCGCGGAGTGGGAATACGCGGTATTTT. Protein: CSVGLARSGNTRYF. V gene TRBV29-1 combines with J gene TRBJ2-3, with 8 bases identical to TRBD2. CDR3 length: 14 amino acids. Germline CDR1 is SQVTM and CDR2 is ANQGSEA.

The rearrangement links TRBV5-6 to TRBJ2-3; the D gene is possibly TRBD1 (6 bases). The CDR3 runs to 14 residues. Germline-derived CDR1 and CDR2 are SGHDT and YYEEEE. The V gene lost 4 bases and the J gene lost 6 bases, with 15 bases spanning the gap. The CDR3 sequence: CASSTNRDADTQYF. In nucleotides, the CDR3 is TGTGCCAGCAGCACCAACAGGGACGCGGATACGCAGTATTTT.

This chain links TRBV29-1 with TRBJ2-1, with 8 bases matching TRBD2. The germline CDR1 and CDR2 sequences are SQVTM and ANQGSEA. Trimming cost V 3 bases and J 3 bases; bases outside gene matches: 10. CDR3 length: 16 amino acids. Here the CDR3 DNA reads TGCAGCGTTGATGTGTTGGGGACTAGTCACTACAATGAGCAGTTCTTC. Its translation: CSVDVLGTSHYNEQFF.

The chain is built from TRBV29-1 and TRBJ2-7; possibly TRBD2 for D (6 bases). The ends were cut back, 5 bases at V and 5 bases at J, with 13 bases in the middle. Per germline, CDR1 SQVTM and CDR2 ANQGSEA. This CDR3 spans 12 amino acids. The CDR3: CSVNSGRDEQYF. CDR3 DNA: TGCAGCGTTAACAGCGGGCGGGACGAGCAGTACTTC.

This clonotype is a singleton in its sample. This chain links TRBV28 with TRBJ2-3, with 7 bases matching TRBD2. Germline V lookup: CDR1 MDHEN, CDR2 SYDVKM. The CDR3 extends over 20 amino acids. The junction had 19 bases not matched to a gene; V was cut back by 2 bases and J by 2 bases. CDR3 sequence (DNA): TGTGCCAGCAGTTTAAGTCCCGGCGGGAGTGGACACTCCTTCACAGATACGCAGTATTTT. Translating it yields CASSLSPGGSGHSFTDTQYF.

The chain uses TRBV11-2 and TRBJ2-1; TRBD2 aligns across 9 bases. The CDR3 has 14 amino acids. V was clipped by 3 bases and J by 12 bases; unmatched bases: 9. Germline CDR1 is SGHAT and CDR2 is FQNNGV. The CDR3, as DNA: TGTGCCAGCAGCTTCGCGGGAGGGGGGGGAGGGCAGTTCTTC. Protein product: CASSFAGGGGGQFF.

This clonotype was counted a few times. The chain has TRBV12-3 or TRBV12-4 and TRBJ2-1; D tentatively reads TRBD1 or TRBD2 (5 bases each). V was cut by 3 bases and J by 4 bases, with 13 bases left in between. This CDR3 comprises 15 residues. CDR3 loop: CASSLGRGRYNEQFF. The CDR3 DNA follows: TGTGCCAGCAGTTTGGGGCGTGGGAGATACAATGAGCAGTTCTTC.

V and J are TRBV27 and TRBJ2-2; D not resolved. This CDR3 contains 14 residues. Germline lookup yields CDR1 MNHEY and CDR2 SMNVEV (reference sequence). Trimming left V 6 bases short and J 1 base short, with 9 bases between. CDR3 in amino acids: CASRRLGNTGELFF. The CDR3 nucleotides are TGTGCCAGCAGGCGCCTTGGGAACACCGGGGAGCTGTTTTTT.

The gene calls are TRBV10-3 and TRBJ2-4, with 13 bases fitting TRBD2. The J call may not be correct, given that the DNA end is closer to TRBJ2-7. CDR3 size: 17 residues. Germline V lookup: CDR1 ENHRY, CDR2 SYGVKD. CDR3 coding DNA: TGTGCCATCAGCGGACTAGCGGGAGAGGCCCCCCCCTACGAGCAGTACTTC. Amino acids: CAISGLAGEAPPYEQYF.

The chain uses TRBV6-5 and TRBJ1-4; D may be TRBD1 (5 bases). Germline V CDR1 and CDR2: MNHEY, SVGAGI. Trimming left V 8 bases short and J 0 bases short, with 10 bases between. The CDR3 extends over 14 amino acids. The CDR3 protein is CASRPGATNEKLFF. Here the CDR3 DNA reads TGTGCCAGCCGCCCGGGGGCAACTAATGAAAAACTGTTTTTT.